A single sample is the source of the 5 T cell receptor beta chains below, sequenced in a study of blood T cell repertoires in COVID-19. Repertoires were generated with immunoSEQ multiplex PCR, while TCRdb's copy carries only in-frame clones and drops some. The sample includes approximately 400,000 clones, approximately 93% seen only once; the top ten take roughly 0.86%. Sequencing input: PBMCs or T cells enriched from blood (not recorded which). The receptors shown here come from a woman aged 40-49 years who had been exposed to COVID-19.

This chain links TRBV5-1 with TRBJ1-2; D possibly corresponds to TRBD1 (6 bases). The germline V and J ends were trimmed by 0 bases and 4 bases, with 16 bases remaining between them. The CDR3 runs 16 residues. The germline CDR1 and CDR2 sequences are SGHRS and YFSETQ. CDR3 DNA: TGCGCCAGCAGCTTGGCCGCGGGGGCAGCGGGCTATGGCTACACCTTC. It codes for CASSLAAGAAGYGYTF. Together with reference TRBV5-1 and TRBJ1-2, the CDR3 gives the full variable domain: KAGVTQTPRYLIKTRGQQVTLSCSPISGHRSVSWYQQTPGQGLQFLFEYFSETQRNKGNFPGRFSGRQFSNSRSEMNVSTLELGDSALYLCASSLAAGAAGYGYTFGSGTRLTVV.

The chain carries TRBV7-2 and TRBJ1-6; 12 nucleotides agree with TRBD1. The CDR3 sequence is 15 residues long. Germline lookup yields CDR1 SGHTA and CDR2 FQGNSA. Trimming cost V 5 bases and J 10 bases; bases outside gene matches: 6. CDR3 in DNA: TGTGCCAGCAGCCCGGGACAGGGGGCCGGATCACCCCTCCACTTT. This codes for CASSPGQGAGSPLHF.

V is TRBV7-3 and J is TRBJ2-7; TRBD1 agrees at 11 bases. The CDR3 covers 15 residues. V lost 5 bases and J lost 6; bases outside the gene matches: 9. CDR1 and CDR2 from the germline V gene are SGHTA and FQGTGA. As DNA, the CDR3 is TGTGCCAGCAGCCCAGGACAGGGGGCGCTAAGCGAGCAGTACTTC. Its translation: CASSPGQGALSEQYF.

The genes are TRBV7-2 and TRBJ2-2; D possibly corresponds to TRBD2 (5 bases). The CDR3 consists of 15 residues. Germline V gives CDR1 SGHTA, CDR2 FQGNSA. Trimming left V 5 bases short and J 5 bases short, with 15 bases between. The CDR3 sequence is CASSRPADPTGELFF. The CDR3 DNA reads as TGTGCCAGCAGCCGCCCAGCGGATCCAACCGGGGAGCTGTTTTTT.

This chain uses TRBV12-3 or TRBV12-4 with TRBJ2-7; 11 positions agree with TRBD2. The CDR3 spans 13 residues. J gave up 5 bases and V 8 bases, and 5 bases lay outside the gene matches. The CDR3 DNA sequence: TGTGCCAGCCTACTAGCGGGAGCCCACGAGCAGTACTTC. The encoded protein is CASLLAGAHEQYF.